This T cell receptor beta chain was found in a study of PD-1 blockade in classical Hodgkin lymphoma. Profiling relied on immunoSEQ multiplex PCR, and the TCRdb table lists in-frame clones only, not all of them. The sample comprises tens of thousands of clones, over 60% of which are singletons, and 20% to 25% rests with the top ten. Study-wide results and caveats: Complete responders possessed baseline diversity comparable to newly diagnosed patients.

This clone is a singleton in its sample. Its target is unknown. V was shortened by 6 bases and J by 8 bases, with 19 bases between the two germline ends. This CDR3 is built from 14 residues. In germline, CDR1 is SNHLY, CDR2 FYNNEI. In every patient, relapse followed autologous stem cell transplantation, while exposure to brentuximab vedotin differed. This sequence joins TRBV2 and TRBJ1-2; perhaps TRBD1 as D (6 bases). The material sequenced was peripheral blood mononuclear cells (PBMCs), taken before the second cycle of nivolumab. The sequence was obtained from a human donor with classical Hodgkin lymphoma. CDR3 region: CASRGRGYFYGYTF. In DNA, the CDR3 is TGTGCCAGCAGGGGAAGGGGGTATTTCTACGGCTACACCTTC.